Sequencing of this TCR beta chain was carried out in a study of type 1 regulatory T cells. Study details: T-allo10 is an in vitro-generated, Tr1-enriched CD4 T cell product specific for alloantigen. Study results and limitations: Compared with non-type 1 regulatory T cells, type 1 regulatory T cells showed a more restricted TCR repertoire.

The trim removed 3 bases at V and 4 bases at J, leaving 6 bases unmatched. CDR1 is DFQATT and CDR2 is SNEGSKA in the germline V gene (reference sequence). The CDR3 is made up of 13 amino acids. TCRdb re-called the reads with MiXCR, one entry per CDR3 protein. Of about 39,000 distinct CDR3 sequences listed, 12% are singletons. Regarding this clonotype: As yet, its antigen is unknown.

The chain recombines TRBV20-1 with TRBJ2-7; TRBD1 matches at 7 bases. The origin of this receptor is a human donor in good health. The sample consisted of cultured non-Tr1 T cells, either the whole culture or a sorted T cell fraction (not recorded which). The CDR3 DNA is TGCAGTGCTAGCCAGACAGGGACGTACGAGCAGTACTTC. Its protein product is CSASQTGTYEQYF.